Sequencing of this T cell receptor beta chain was carried out in a study of T cells in pancreatic ductal adenocarcinoma. Findings of the study overall: Tumor and blood clonality did not differ significantly, about 0.112 versus 0.072. Tumors hold more CD45RO+ effector T cells, which may bias toward lower diversity.

Surgery without prior neoadjuvant therapy was the treatment of the selected pancreatic ductal adenocarcinoma patients. Only in-frame clones appear in the TCRdb table, and some are missing; sequencing was by immunoSEQ multiplex PCR. The sample has roughly 100,000 clones; about 95% are singletons. Concerning this clone itself: Its cognate antigen is unknown.

The receptor's source is a human donor with pancreatic ductal adenocarcinoma. The specimen was PBMCs.

DNA of the CDR3: TGCGCCAGCAGCCAAGATCGGGGATCGGCGTACGAGCAGTACTTC. Its protein product is CASSQDRGSAYEQYF. The chain employs TRBV4-1 and TRBJ2-7; a weak D match, TRBD2 (5 bases). The V and J ends lost 0 bases and 4 bases respectively, with 13 bases between them. The CDR3 contains 15 residues. Germline CDR1 reads MGHRA; CDR2 reads YSYEKL.